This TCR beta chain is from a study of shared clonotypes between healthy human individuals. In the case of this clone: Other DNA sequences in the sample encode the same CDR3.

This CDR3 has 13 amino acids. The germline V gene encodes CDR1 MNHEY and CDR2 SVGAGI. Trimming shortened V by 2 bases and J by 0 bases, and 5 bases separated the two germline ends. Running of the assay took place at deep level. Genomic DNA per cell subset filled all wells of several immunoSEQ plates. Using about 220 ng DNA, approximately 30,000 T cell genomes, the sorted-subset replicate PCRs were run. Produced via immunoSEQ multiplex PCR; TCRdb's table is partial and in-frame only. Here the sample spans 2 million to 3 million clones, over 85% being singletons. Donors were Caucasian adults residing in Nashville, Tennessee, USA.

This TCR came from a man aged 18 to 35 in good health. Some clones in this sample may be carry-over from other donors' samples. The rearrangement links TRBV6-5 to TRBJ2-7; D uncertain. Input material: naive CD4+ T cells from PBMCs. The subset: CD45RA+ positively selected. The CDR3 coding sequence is TGTGCCAGCAGTTACCGAGCCTCCTACGAGCAGTACTTC. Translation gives CASSYRASYEQYF.